This note documents a single T cell receptor (beta chain) sequence. As yet, its antigen is unknown. These data come from a study of shared clonotypes between healthy human individuals. About the research overall: CD4 naive and CD4 memory each took three plates per donor, while CD8 naive took two and CD8 memory one.

Study results and caveats: Researchers found naive subsets generally carried larger estimated richness than memory subsets.

The CDR3 is 21 amino acids. The germline gives CDR1 MDHEN, CDR2 SYDVKM. J gave up 6 bases and V 3 bases, and 26 bases lay outside the gene matches. At deep level, the assay was performed. Genomic DNA belonging to each subset was distributed in equal measure over several immunoSEQ plates. Clones were read by immunoSEQ multiplex PCR, and TCRdb kept only the in-frame ones, dropping some. The table has some 95,000 clones, around 68% seen once. The TCR originated in a man under 40 in good health. The sample consisted of memory CD8+ T cells sorted from blood. Subset: CD45RO+ cells pooled with CCR7-negative TemRA cells. The rearrangement links TRBV28 to TRBJ2-7; TRBD2 matches at 10 bases. The CDR3 is CASSLVLAGVMTRPTGGEQYF. CDR3 nucleotide sequence: TGTGCCAGCAGTTTGGTGCTAGCGGGAGTTATGACACGACCGACGGGTGGCGAGCAGTACTTC.